A selection of T cell receptor beta chains follows, all from one sample in a study of a mutant IDH1 vaccine in newly diagnosed glioma. Assay: immunoSEQ multiplex PCR; the TCRdb copy retains only in-frame clones and omits some. Among around 19,000 clones, approximately 82% were seen once, and the ten largest hold approximately 13%. Their antigens are not known. The sequences come from PBMCs, collected from a glioma patient whose treatment included an IDH1 peptide vaccine. The receptors were sampled from a man aged 25 to 40 with glioma. The CDR3 runs from the conserved cysteine through the conserved F or W. D genes are given only for firm matches.

>TRBJ1-1|TRBD1|TRBV5-4
CASSLPGQGLTEAFF
>TRBJ2-7|NA|TRBV7-9
CASSSEEGNSYEQYF
>TRBJ2-7|NA|TRBV28
CASSLNPYEQYF
>TRBJ2-3|TRBD2|TRBV18
CASSPSLAGAIDTQYF
>TRBJ1-2|TRBD1|TRBV18
CASSPPGQAYGYTF
>TRBJ1-5|NA|TRBV5-1
CASSLGSGLGLEPQHF
>TRBJ2-7|TRBD2|TRBV19
CASSAGTTYEQYF
>TRBJ2-7|TRBD2|TRBV15
CATSTPLAGVDEQYF
>TRBJ2-2|NA|TRBV2
CASSEVTGRAGELFF
>TRBJ2-1|TRBD2|TRBV6-5
CASTQHGGSEQFF
>TRBJ2-7|NA|TRBV10-1
CASSENPAGEQYF
>TRBJ1-1|NA|TRBV30
CAWRGGYSEAFF
>TRBJ2-7|TRBD2|TRBV7-9
CASRTSTSGRYEQYF
>TRBJ2-7|TRBD2|TRBV4-1
CASSQEVSGRPGSYEQYF
>TRBJ2-7|TRBD2|TRBV27
CASTWGEGLYEQYF
>TRBJ2-3|NA|TRBV27
CASSLMGAAQYF
>TRBJ1-1|NA|TRBV6-4
CATRVGFEAFF
>TRBJ2-2|TRBD2|TRBV25-1
CATSSSGIGTGELFF
>TRBJ1-3|TRBD1|TRBV19
CASSIPFRDRSSGNTIYF
>TRBJ1-5|NA|TRBV27
CASSLLGQPQHF